One sample yielded the 13 T cell receptor beta chains listed below, sequenced in a study of low-dose radiotherapy and immunotherapy resistance in tumors. TRAV- and TRBV-specific primers were used for first-strand cDNA, which covered alpha and beta chains. TCRs were amplified for roughly 22 PCR cycles with a constant-region primer and V-primer adapter. One entry per CDR3 protein results from TCRdb running MiXCR on the reads. The data contain 65,000 to 95,000 distinct CDR3 sequences, under 20% of them singletons. Time point meaning: after trial treatment. Treatment of the sample: LDRT plus nivolumab, ipilimumab, low-dose cyclophosphamide and aspirin (RACIN trial). Sample: PBMCs, taken after low-dose radiotherapy plus immunotherapy. All receptors derive from a male donor with prostate cancer.

This clonotype was seen a handful of times. V and J are TRBV4-3 and TRBJ2-1; 9 bases agree with TRBD1. Unmatched junction bases numbered 8, after V lost 5 bases and J lost 9 bases. The CDR3 is 14 residues long. The V gene's germline CDR1 is LGHNA and CDR2 YSLEER. In DNA form, the CDR3 reads TGCGCCAGCAGCGCCGGGACAGGGTCTTTTGAGCAGTTCTTC. Protein sequence: CASSAGTGSFEQFF.

As to this clonotype: A far larger clone lies a single base away; this is likely a read error. Here the CDR3 DNA reads TGCGCCAGCGCCAAGCTAGCGAGAAGGAATGAGCAGTTCTTC. Translated, it gives CASAKLARRNEQFF. The chain joins TRBV4-3 to TRBJ2-1; weak D call: TRBD2 (6 bases). V lost 8 bases, J lost 7 bases, and 18 bases lay in between. Germline CDR1 reads LGHNA; CDR2 reads YSLEER. This CDR3 region has 14 residues.

A note on this clonotype: This probably arose from a read error, given a far larger clone one base away. The CDR3 DNA reads TGTGTCAGCAGCGGTAGTCCAGGAGCTAATCAGCCCCAGCATTTT. As protein: CVSSGSPGANQPQHF. The chain has TRBV13 and TRBJ1-5; D gene uncertain. CDR1 PRHDT and CDR2 FYEKMQ come from the germline V gene (reference sequence). The CDR3 has 15 amino acids.

Ten or more counts support this clonotype. The CDR3 reads CASSPNDAGQYF. The DNA for the CDR3 is TGTGCCAGCAGCCCCAATGACGCAGGGCAGTACTTC. This chain connects TRBV9 to TRBJ2-7; D is unclear. CDR3 length equals 12 residues. V dropped 4 bases and J dropped 9 bases, with 14 bases sitting between them. Per the germline V gene, CDR1 is SGDLS and CDR2 is YYNGEE.

This chain connects TRBV5-8 to TRBJ2-7, with D maybe TRBD2 (6 bases). The CDR3 totals 16 residues. Germline V CDR1 and CDR2: SGHTS, YDEGEE. Trimming shortened V by 3 bases and J by 6 bases, and 22 bases separated the two germline ends. CDR3 in amino acids: CASSSALGRLVGEQYF. CDR3 nucleotide sequence: TGTGCCAGCAGCTCTGCCTTAGGGAGACTAGTCGGCGAGCAGTACTTC.

This clonotype was observed many times. The CDR3: CASSLNRGETQYF. The CDR3 DNA sequence: TGTGCCAGCAGTTTAAACAGGGGAGAGACCCAGTACTTC. This chain uses TRBV28 with TRBJ2-5; 7 bases align to TRBD1. The CDR3 has 13 residues. J lost 4 bases, V lost 2 bases, and 1 base had no gene match. CDR1 MDHEN and CDR2 SYDVKM come from the germline V gene.

Ten or more counts support this clonotype. The chain uses TRBV30 and TRBJ2-2; weak D call: TRBD2 (5 bases). In germline, CDR1 is GTSNPN, CDR2 SVGIG (reference sequence). The CDR3 runs 12 residues. The CDR3 region is CGESGNTGELFF. For the CDR3, the DNA is TGTGGGGAGAGCGGTAACACCGGGGAGCTGTTTTTT. The whole variable domain, remainder taken from reference TRBV30 and TRBJ2-2, is SQTIHQWPATLVQPVGSPLSLECTVEGTSNPNLYWYRQAAGRGLQLLFYSVGIGQISSEVPQNLSASRPQDRQFILSSKKLLLSDSGFYLCGESGNTGELFFGEGSRLTVL.

The J gene is TRBJ2-3, the V gene TRBV20-1, with no clear D. The CDR3 loop spans 10 amino acids. Per germline, CDR1 DFQATT and CDR2 SNEGSKA (reference sequence). V was trimmed by 5 bases and J by 6 bases, leaving 6 bases between them. In DNA form, the CDR3 reads TGCAGTGCTGACCCCGATACGCAGTATTTT. Protein sequence: CSADPDTQYF.

Ten or more counts support this clonotype. J is TRBJ2-7 and V is TRBV4-1; maybe TRBD1 (6 bases). Trimming pared 1 base from V and 2 bases from J, leaving 15 bases between. The CDR3 length is 16 residues. Germline V CDR1 and CDR2: MGHRA, YSYEKL. The CDR3 nucleotides are TGCGCCAGCAGCCAAGGACATCCCGGGACACCCTACGAGCAGTACTTC. Amino acids: CASSQGHPGTPYEQYF.

The CDR3 region has the DNA TGTGCCAGCAGCCGGAACAGGTATGGCTACACCTTC. Its translation: CASSRNRYGYTF. The chain employs TRBV28 and TRBJ1-2; D may be TRBD1 (5 bases). The germline CDR1 and CDR2 sequences are MDHEN and SYDVKM. Trimming removed 6 bases at V and 5 bases at J, with 10 bases between. CDR3 length equals 12 residues.

This clonotype was recorded many times. This sequence joins TRBV6-2 or TRBV6-3 and TRBJ1-4, with no clear D. Germline V gene sequence: CDR1 MNHEY, CDR2 SVGEGT. CDR3 length: 15 residues. Trimming pared 6 bases from V and 5 bases from J, leaving 16 bases between. CDR3 DNA: TGTGCCAGCAGCTCGGCGGGGAATCAAAATGAAAAACTGTTTTTT. It yields the protein CASSSAGNQNEKLFF.

This clonotype was observed many times. V and J are TRBV5-1 and TRBJ2-1; 8 bases map to TRBD1. The germline CDR1 and CDR2 sequences are SGHRS and YFSETQ. The trim removed 4 bases at V and 9 bases at J, leaving 9 bases unmatched. The CDR3 covers 14 residues. The DNA of the CDR3 is TGCGCCAGCAGCAATGTCCTTCAGGGGGCTGAGCAGTTCTTC. Residues: CASSNVLQGAEQFF. The full variable domain, its missing parts supplied by reference TRBV5-1 and TRBJ2-1, is KAGVTQTPRYLIKTRGQQVTLSCSPISGHRSVSWYQQTPGQGLQFLFEYFSETQRNKGNFPGRFSGRQFSNSRSEMNVSTLELGDSALYLCASSNVLQGAEQFFGPGTRLTVL.

At least ten counts were recorded for this clonotype. V gene TRBV28 combines with J gene TRBJ2-6; 9 bases match TRBD1. Trimming took 6 bases from V and 3 from J; bases not matched to a gene: 12. The CDR3 consists of 18 residues. Germline V CDR1 and CDR2: MDHEN, SYDVKM. The CDR3 is CASRSMPGQGDGANVLTF. CDR3 in DNA: TGTGCCAGCAGATCAATGCCGGGACAGGGCGATGGGGCCAACGTCCTGACTTTC. Full variable domain (outside the CDR3, taken from reference TRBV28 and TRBJ2-6): DVKVTQSSRYLVKRTGEKVFLECVQDMDHENMFWYRQDPGLGLRLIYFSYDVKMKEKGDIPEGYSVSREKKERFSLILESASTNQTSMYLCASRSMPGQGDGANVLTFGAGSRLTVL.